These 27 T cell receptor beta chains were sequenced from one sample in a study of control samples from healthy donors and cancer patients. Produced via immunoSEQ multiplex PCR; TCRdb's table is partial and in-frame only. The sample lists over 25,000 clones, about 87% occurring once. Sequencing used PBMCs. The receptor set was obtained from a woman aged 40 to 50 with lung cancer.

The chain uses TRBV10-3 and TRBJ2-2; 8 bases align to TRBD1. V trimming: 6 bases; J trimming: 4 bases; junction bases outside the gene matches: 4. The CDR3 is made up of 14 amino acids. In germline, CDR1 is ENHRY, CDR2 SYGVKD. The CDR3 spells CAISEDRGTGELFF. The CDR3 nucleotides are TGTGCCATCAGCGAAGACAGGGGCACCGGGGAGCTGTTTTTT.

V gene TRBV5-6 combines with J gene TRBJ2-7; 8 positions match TRBD1. The J segment lost 6 bases and the V segment lost 0 bases, leaving 5 bases of the junction unmatched. Germline V gene data show CDR1 as SGHDT and CDR2 as YYEEEE. The CDR3 length is 14 residues. The CDR3 sequence is CASSLGTGRSEQYF. Written as DNA, the CDR3 is TGTGCCAGCAGCTTGGGGACAGGGCGATCCGAGCAGTACTTC.

The chain links TRBV5-1 to TRBJ1-4, with no clear D. Trimming removed 4 bases from V and 4 bases from J, with 8 bases in between. The CDR3 is made up of 13 amino acids. Germline CDR1 and CDR2: SGHRS and YFSETQ. The CDR3 DNA is TGCGCCAGCAGCAGGGAGAGTAATGAAAAACTGTTTTTT. As protein: CASSRESNEKLFF.

The chain couples TRBV7-6 to TRBJ2-1, with TRBD1 matching over 8 bases. The V gene end was trimmed by 2 bases and the J gene end by 1 base; junction bases not matched to a gene: 7. The germline V gene encodes CDR1 SGHVS and CDR2 FNYEAQ. This CDR3 spans 17 amino acids. The CDR3 spells CASSLRLRTGSYNEQFF. CDR3 in DNA: TGTGCCAGCAGCTTAAGGCTCCGGACAGGGTCCTACAATGAGCAGTTCTTC. Combining the CDR3 with reference TRBV7-6 and TRBJ2-1 gives the whole variable domain GAGVSQSPRYKVTKRGQDVALRCDPISGHVSLYWYRQALGQGPEFLTYFNYEAQQDKSGLPNDRFSAERPEGSISTLTIQRTEQRDSAMYRCASSLRLRTGSYNEQFFGPGTRLTVL.

The V and J genes are TRBV7-9 and TRBJ1-2; unclear D gene. CDR1 and CDR2 (germline): SEHNR, FQNEAQ (reference sequence). This CDR3 has 14 amino acids. The V end was cut by 4 bases, the J end by 2 bases, with 11 bases between. The DNA of the CDR3 is TGTGCCAGCAGCTCCATGACCGGCAACTATGGCTACACCTTC. This gives the protein CASSSMTGNYGYTF.

This rearrangement joins TRBV6-5 to TRBJ2-5; D gene uncertain. V shed 2 bases and J shed 3 bases, with 1 base lying between them. The CDR3 is 11 residues long. Germline V CDR1 and CDR2: MNHEY, SVGAGI. The CDR3 is CASSYEETQYF. The CDR3 DNA follows: TGTGCCAGCAGTTACGAAGAGACCCAGTACTTC.

This chain connects TRBV4-2 to TRBJ1-2; TRBD1 matches at 7 bases. CDR1 is LGHNA, CDR2 YNFKEQ, per germline. The CDR3 has 15 residues. The junction had 5 bases not matched to a gene; V was cut back by 2 bases and J by 2 bases. The CDR3, as DNA: TGTGCCAGCAGCCAATCGGACAGGACCAACTATGGCTACACCTTC. It codes for CASSQSDRTNYGYTF.

The rearrangement joins TRBV27 to TRBJ1-2; possible D gene TRBD1, 5 bases. This CDR3 spans 14 amino acids. Deletions cut 2 bases from V and 7 bases from J, with 14 bases between. Germline CDR1 is MNHEY and CDR2 is SMNVEV (reference sequence). For the CDR3, the DNA is TGTGCCAGCAGTTTAGCAGGGTGGGAATCTGGCTACACCTTC. Amino acids: CASSLAGWESGYTF.

Of note for this clone: This sample includes further DNA sequences coding for the same CDR3. The rearrangement links TRBV28 to TRBJ1-2; tentative D call: TRBD1 (5 bases). Between the trimmed V and J ends, which lost 3 bases and 6 bases, there was a span of 8 bases. Germline assignment: CDR1 MDHEN and CDR2 SYDVKM. There are 12 residues in the CDR3. CDR3 sequence: CASSLAGDGYTF. DNA of the CDR3: TGTGCCAGCAGTTTGGCGGGGGATGGCTACACCTTC.

The CDR3 bases are TGTGCCAGCTCACCGGGACAGGGGGGGACTGAAGCTTTCTTT. This sequence encodes CASSPGQGGTEAFF. The chain combines TRBV18 with TRBJ1-1; 11 positions agree with TRBD1. V lost 3 bases to trimming and J lost 5 bases; unmatched junction nucleotides: 2. This CDR3 is 14 amino acids long. The V gene's germline CDR1 is KGHSH and CDR2 LQKENI.

The rearrangement uses TRBV20-1 and TRBJ2-5; D uncertain. V was clipped by 6 bases and J by 4 bases, with 9 bases between them. The CDR3 runs 11 residues. Germline V CDR1 and CDR2: DFQATT, SNEGSKA (reference sequence). The CDR3 nucleotides read TGCAGTGCCGGGCCCCCAGAGACCCAGTACTTC. This gives the protein CSAGPPETQYF.

The J gene is TRBJ1-1, the V gene TRBV19; the D gene is possibly TRBD1 (6 bases). This CDR3 has 17 residues. Trimming removed 5 bases at V and 0 bases at J, with 19 bases between. Germline lookup yields CDR1 LNHDA and CDR2 SQIVND (reference sequence). The CDR3 sequence is CASSPFTGTVLNTEAFF. CDR3 nucleotide sequence: TGTGCCAGTAGTCCCTTCACAGGGACCGTCTTGAACACTGAAGCTTTCTTT.

This clone was seen only a few times. The DNA for the CDR3 is TGTGCCAGCAGCGTAGGGGGAACACAGCCCCAGCATTTT. This gives the protein CASSVGGTQPQHF. The J gene is TRBJ1-5, the V gene TRBV9; D call uncertain. The CDR3 covers 13 residues. CDR1 and CDR2 (germline): SGDLS, YYNGEE. Trimming left V 0 bases short and J 7 bases short, with 8 bases between. Drawing the rest from reference TRBV9 and TRBJ1-5, the complete variable domain is DSGVTQTPKHLITATGQRVTLRCSPRSGDLSVYWYQQSLDQGLQFLIQYYNGEERAKGNILERFSAQQFPDLHSELNLSSLELGDSALYFCASSVGGTQPQHFGDGTRLSIL.

The V call is TRBV5-4, the J call TRBJ2-5; D is perhaps TRBD2 (5 bases). The CDR3 contains 14 residues. Trimming took 4 bases from V and 4 from J, leaving 14 bases between them. Germline values: CDR1 SGHNT, CDR2 YYREEE (reference sequence). The CDR3 nucleotides read TGTGCCAGCAGCGACCGACGGGATGGAGAGACCCAGTACTTC. As protein: CASSDRRDGETQYF.

The chain is built from TRBV15 and TRBJ1-5; D remains ambiguous. This CDR3 has 12 residues. CDR1 is LNHNV, CDR2 YYDKDF, per germline (reference sequence). Between the trimmed V and J ends, which lost 3 bases and 9 bases, there was a span of 9 bases. CDR3 loop: CATSSPWAPQHF. In DNA, the CDR3 is TGTGCCACCAGCAGTCCTTGGGCGCCCCAGCATTTT. The full variable domain, with the rest looked up from reference TRBV15 and TRBJ1-5, is DAMVIQNPRYQVTQFGKPVTLSCSQTLNHNVMYWYQQKSSQAPKLLFHYYDKDFNNEADTPDNFQSRRPNTSFCFLDIRSPGLGDTAMYLCATSSPWAPQHFGDGTRLSIL.

Here the CDR3 DNA reads TGTGCCAGCAGGGCCGGGACAGGGGAAGGTGATGAAGCTTTCTTT. Protein product: CASRAGTGEGDEAFF. V gene TRBV6-4 combines with J gene TRBJ1-1; 10 bases match TRBD1. J lost 7 bases, V lost 6 bases, and 11 bases had no gene match. The CDR3 spans 15 residues. Germline values: CDR1 MRHNA, CDR2 SNTAGT.

The rearrangement links TRBV14 to TRBJ1-1; D is ambiguous. The V and J ends lost 3 bases and 6 bases respectively, with 11 bases between them. Germline values: CDR1 SGHDN, CDR2 FVKESK. The CDR3 contains 13 residues. CDR3 bases: TGTGCCAGCAGCCAGACCGCAGGTGCTGAAGCTTTCTTT. The encoded protein is CASSQTAGAEAFF.

The rearrangement uses TRBV20-1 and TRBJ1-2; possibly TRBD1 for D (6 bases). Germline V gene sequence: CDR1 DFQATT, CDR2 SNEGSKA (reference sequence). The CDR3 is 11 amino acids. In DNA form, the CDR3 reads TGCAGCCCTACAGGGATAAGAGGCTACACCTTC. Translating gives CSPTGIRGYTF.

The chain couples TRBV29-1 to TRBJ2-7, with TRBD2 as a possible D gene (5 bases). Trimming pared 5 bases from V and 2 bases from J, leaving 13 bases between. This CDR3 has 13 residues. The germline V gene has CDR1 SQVTM and CDR2 ANQGSEA. CDR3 DNA sequence: TGCAGCGTTTACAAGGACTCGACCTACGAGCAGTACTTC. Translating it yields CSVYKDSTYEQYF.

The chain couples TRBV7-3 to TRBJ2-3; 11 positions match TRBD2. The CDR3 loop spans 14 amino acids. CDR1 and CDR2 (germline): SGHTA, FQGTGA. The junction had 1 base not matched to a gene; V was cut back by 5 bases and J by 3 bases. The CDR3 region has the DNA TGTGCCAGCAGCCCTAGCGGGGGGACAGATACGCAGTATTTT. This codes for CASSPSGGTDTQYF.

The gene calls are TRBV7-8 and TRBJ2-2; D not resolved. The CDR3 runs to 16 residues. V gave up 1 base and J gave up 5 bases, with 14 bases separating them. Germline-derived CDR1 and CDR2 are SGHVS and FQNEAQ. The CDR3 DNA sequence: TGTGCCAGCAGCTTAGAGAGGCTATGGGAAACCGGGGAGCTGTTTTTT. Translated, it gives CASSLERLWETGELFF.

This chain joins TRBV20-1 and TRBJ1-1; 7 bases line up with TRBD1. Germline V lookup: CDR1 DFQATT, CDR2 SNEGSKA (reference sequence). This CDR3 comprises 10 residues. The ends lost 6 bases at V and 8 bases at J; junction bases unmatched: 3. CDR3 nucleotides: TGCAGTGCCGAACAGGGGGAAGCTTTCTTT. Protein: CSAEQGEAFF.

The chain is built from TRBV4-3 and TRBJ1-4, with D unresolved. This CDR3 contains 16 residues. The germline V gene encodes CDR1 LGHNA and CDR2 YSLEER. Trimming shortened V by 0 bases and J by 4 bases, and 12 bases separated the two germline ends. The CDR3 DNA sequence: TGCGCCAGCAGCCAAGATGTCCACGGAGATAATGAAAAACTGTTTTTT. Translated, it gives CASSQDVHGDNEKLFF.

The chain has TRBV12-3 or TRBV12-4 and TRBJ2-7, with D possibly TRBD2 on 5 matching bases. V was clipped by 5 bases and J by 4 bases, with 12 bases between them. The CDR3 is 13 amino acids. In nucleotides, the CDR3 is TGTGCCAGCAGTGGATCCGGGGAATACGAGCAGTACTTC. This gives the protein CASSGSGEYEQYF.

The table lists this clone with a few counts. The chain couples TRBV15 to TRBJ2-1; no definite D call. Trimming stripped 3 bases from V and 0 bases from J, with 9 bases between. The length of the CDR3 is 15 residues. Germline CDR1 LNHNV, CDR2 YYDKDF (reference sequence). CDR3 bases: TGTGCCACCAGCAGGACTTCGAGCTCCTACAATGAGCAGTTCTTC. Its protein is CATSRTSSSYNEQFF.

The V call is TRBV28, the J call TRBJ1-5; possible D gene TRBD1, 5 bases. CDR1 and CDR2 from the germline V gene are MDHEN and SYDVKM. The CDR3 consists of 13 residues. V lost 6 bases to trimming and J lost 7 bases, with 13 bases between them. CDR3 sequence reads: CASRTPRGQPQHF. DNA for the CDR3: TGTGCCAGCAGGACACCACGGGGGCAGCCCCAGCATTTT.

The chain has TRBV13 and TRBJ1-2; D not resolved. The germline V gene has CDR1 PRHDT and CDR2 FYEKMQ (reference sequence). The CDR3 is made up of 14 amino acids. Trimming pared 0 bases from V and 5 bases from J, leaving 10 bases between. DNA for the CDR3: TGTGCCAGCAGCTTAGGCCCGGTGGTATATGGCTACACCTTC. This codes for CASSLGPVVYGYTF.